The 2 T cell receptor beta chains below were found in one sample sequenced in a study of T-cell reconstitution after alpha-beta-depleted transplantation in children. TCRbeta library preparation incorporated unique molecular identifiers. TCRdb reprocessed the PCR reads with MiXCR, giving one entry per CDR3 protein. Among around 380,000 distinct CDR3 sequences listed, approximately 10% were seen once. The material was PBMCs from the stem cell graft donor, obtained from the stem cell graft. The receptor source for this set is a human donor who donated a stem cell graft to a child with acute myeloid leukemia.

This clonotype was observed a few times. The chain joins TRBV11-2 to TRBJ2-2; the D is unclear. Germline lookup yields CDR1 SGHAT and CDR2 FQNNGV. The CDR3 extends over 16 amino acids. Trimming shortened V by 1 base and J by 0 bases, and 9 bases separated the two germline ends. The CDR3 region is CASSLGQNANTGELFF. The CDR3 nucleotides read TGTGCCAGCAGCTTAGGCCAGAACGCGAACACCGGGGAGCTGTTTTTT.

V gene TRBV2 combines with J gene TRBJ1-5; a possible D gene is TRBD1 (5 bases). This CDR3 contains 14 residues. V lost 7 bases and J 0 bases, leaving 10 bases between the germline ends. Germline V gene lookup returns CDR1 SNHLY and CDR2 FYNNEI. CDR3 in amino acids: CASNWDDSNQPQHF. Written as DNA, the CDR3 is TGTGCCAGCAATTGGGACGATAGCAATCAGCCCCAGCATTTT.